The rows below give T cell receptor beta chains drawn from one sample of a study of T cells in Graves' hyperthyroidism and ophthalmopathy. TCRdb passed the multiplex PCR reads through MiXCR, listing each CDR3 protein once. Here the sample spans 250,000 to 300,000 distinct CDR3 sequences, over 15% being singletons. Material for sequencing was blood. The receptors originated from an older woman with Graves' ophthalmopathy. The CDR3 runs from the conserved cysteine through the conserved F or W. The order of the fields is V gene, D gene, clone size, J gene, CDR3 DNA, CDR3 protein. The D gene is left open where the match is weak. Expanded clones get a size class; other rows say once, few or many, or leave the size out.

V: TRBV7-9
D: TRBD1
size: many
J: TRBJ1-6
DNA: TGTGCCAGCAGCGGGACAGGAGATTCACCCCTCCACTTT
CDR3: CASSGTGDSPLHF

V: TRBV2
D: .
size: few
J: TRBJ1-1
DNA: TGTGCCAGCAGTGAATACGACAGCGCGAACACTGAAGCTTTCTTT
CDR3: CASSEYDSANTEAFF

V: TRBV27
D: TRBD1
size: .
J: TRBJ2-5
DNA: TGTGCCAGCAGTTTTAACAGGGGAATAGAGACCCAGTACTTC
CDR3: CASSFNRGIETQYF

V: TRBV19
D: .
size: many
J: TRBJ2-1
DNA: TGTGCCAGTAGTGATCTAGCGACCGTTGCCAATGAGCAGTTCTTC
CDR3: CASSDLATVANEQFF

V: TRBV20-1
D: TRBD2
size: .
J: TRBJ2-7
DNA: TGCAGTGCTAGACTCCGGGAGACTAGCGGGAGTTACGAGCAGTACTTC
CDR3: CSARLRETSGSYEQYF

V: TRBV28
D: .
size: .
J: TRBJ1-1
DNA: TGTGCCAGCAGCCCCAGACTTGTGAACACTGAAGCTTTCTTT
CDR3: CASSPRLVNTEAFF

V: TRBV7-9
D: .
size: .
J: TRBJ2-7
DNA: TGTGCCAGCAGCTTCGCAGGAAACCAAAACTACGAGCAGTACTTC
CDR3: CASSFAGNQNYEQYF

V: TRBV29-1
D: .
size: few
J: TRBJ1-5
DNA: TGCAGCGTTGAGGCTACTCCTGATCAGCCCCAGCATTTT
CDR3: CSVEATPDQPQHF

V: TRBV28
D: TRBD2
size: many
J: TRBJ2-1
DNA: TGTGCCAGCAGTTTACTTAGCGGGATGTACAATGAGCAGTTCTTC
CDR3: CASSLLSGMYNEQFF

V: TRBV27
D: .
size: many
J: TRBJ1-1
DNA: TGTGCCAGCAGAAGTCCGGTGGGGGTTGAAGCTTTCTTT
CDR3: CASRSPVGVEAFF

V: TRBV29-1
D: .
size: many
J: TRBJ2-1
DNA: TGCAGCGTTTGGTACAATCGGCAGTTCTTC
CDR3: CSVWYNRQFF

V: TRBV4-3
D: .
size: many
J: TRBJ1-5
DNA: TGCGCCAGCAGCCAAGAACCCTCTAGCAATCAGCCCCAGCATTTT
CDR3: CASSQEPSSNQPQHF

V: TRBV18
D: TRBD1
size: many
J: TRBJ1-1
DNA: TGTGCCAGCTCGAAGGGGGCTGACACTGAAGCTTTCTTT
CDR3: CASSKGADTEAFF

V: TRBV30
D: TRBD2
size: few
J: TRBJ2-5
DNA: TGTGCCCACGCGACGGGGCGGGGGTACCAAGAGACCCAGTACTTC
CDR3: CAHATGRGYQETQYF

V: TRBV6-2/TRBV6-3
D: .
size: few
J: TRBJ1-4
DNA: TGTGCCAGCAGTTACTCGACGGGGGGAGAGGAAAAACTGTTTTTT
CDR3: CASSYSTGGEEKLFF

V: TRBV11-3
D: .
size: many
J: TRBJ2-3
DNA: TGTGCCAGCAGCTTGAAAGGCAGGTTTACAGATACGCAGTATTTT
CDR3: CASSLKGRFTDTQYF

V: TRBV20-1
D: .
size: few
J: TRBJ1-2
DNA: TGCAGTGCTAGGGTGGGGGGGGGAGGGAACTATGGCTACACCTTC
CDR3: CSARVGGGGNYGYTF

V: TRBV28
D: .
size: many
J: TRBJ2-7
DNA: TGTGCCAGCTACCCCGGGACGGCCACCTACGAGCAGTACTTC
CDR3: CASYPGTATYEQYF

V: TRBV27
D: .
size: .
J: TRBJ2-2
DNA: TGTGCCAGCAGTCCCCGGGCAGGCGGGGAGCTGTTTTTT
CDR3: CASSPRAGGELFF

V: TRBV7-2
D: .
size: many
J: TRBJ2-7
DNA: TGTGCCAGCAGCTTAGATGCTACCCGGTCCTACGAGCAGTACTTC
CDR3: CASSLDATRSYEQYF

V: TRBV7-2
D: TRBD2
size: many
J: TRBJ2-7
DNA: TGTGCCAGCAGCAGGGGACTAGCGGGGTCCTCCTACGAGCAGTACTTC
CDR3: CASSRGLAGSSYEQYF

V: TRBV5-1
D: TRBD1
size: .
J: TRBJ1-3
DNA: TGCGCCAGCAGCTTGGCCCCACAGGGGACCCACTCTGGAAACACCATATATTTT
CDR3: CASSLAPQGTHSGNTIYF

V: TRBV5-1
D: .
size: .
J: TRBJ2-2
DNA: TGCGCCAGCAGTCTTGATACCGGGGGCACCGGGGAGCTGTTTTTT
CDR3: CASSLDTGGTGELFF

V: TRBV30
D: .
size: many
J: TRBJ1-1
DNA: TGTGCCTGGAATTCCCAGGGGAATGTTGGGGCTGAAGCTTTCTTT
CDR3: CAWNSQGNVGAEAFF

V: TRBV29-1
D: .
size: many
J: TRBJ2-1
DNA: TGCAGCGTTGACGGCGGGAAAGTCGCCTACAATGAGCAGTTCTTC
CDR3: CSVDGGKVAYNEQFF

V: TRBV28
D: .
size: many
J: TRBJ1-6
DNA: TGTGCCAGCAGCCGTACAGGAGGCTCACCCCTCCACTTT
CDR3: CASSRTGGSPLHF

V: TRBV9
D: TRBD2
size: .
J: TRBJ2-2
DNA: TGTGCCAGCAGCGTAGGTCCTAGCGGGAGGGCCTGGGACACCGGGGAGCTGTTTTTT
CDR3: CASSVGPSGRAWDTGELFF

V: TRBV29-1
D: .
size: many
J: TRBJ2-5
DNA: TGCAGCTTCTTAGAGGGAGGTAAAGAGACCCAGTACTTC
CDR3: CSFLEGGKETQYF

V: TRBV27
D: .
size: many
J: TRBJ1-2
DNA: TGTGCCAGCAGGTCGGACGTAAGGGGCGGCTACACCTTC
CDR3: CASRSDVRGGYTF

V: TRBV28
D: .
size: many
J: TRBJ1-1
DNA: TGTGCCAGCAACCGTTTACGGAGGGGAATGAACACTGAAGCTTTCTTT
CDR3: CASNRLRRGMNTEAFF

V: TRBV19
D: .
size: few
J: TRBJ2-3
DNA: TGTGCCTCAGGGGACCAGGTAGGGGTCACAGATACGCAGTATTTT
CDR3: CASGDQVGVTDTQYF

V: TRBV5-1
D: .
size: many
J: TRBJ2-3
DNA: TGCGCCAGCAGCTTGCGCGGGAGCACAGATACGCAGTATTTT
CDR3: CASSLRGSTDTQYF

V: TRBV5-1
D: TRBD2
size: few
J: TRBJ2-7
DNA: TGCGCCAGCAGCCAAATGCGGGGGAGGGGCTACGAGCAGTACTTC
CDR3: CASSQMRGRGYEQYF

V: TRBV19
D: .
size: .
J: TRBJ2-4
DNA: TGTGCCAGTAGCGTCCCCCCCCGCCGGGGTTACCCCATTCAGTACTTC
CDR3: CASSVPPRRGYPIQYF

V: TRBV19
D: TRBD1
size: few
J: TRBJ1-5
DNA: TGTGCCAGTATGGACAGGGCTATCAATCAGCCCCAGCATTTT
CDR3: CASMDRAINQPQHF

V: TRBV15
D: TRBD1
size: many
J: TRBJ2-1
DNA: TGTGCCACCAGCAGTCACGCAGGACAGGGGTTTGCGAATGAGCAGTTCTTC
CDR3: CATSSHAGQGFANEQFF

V: TRBV19
D: TRBD2
size: .
J: TRBJ2-1
DNA: TGTGCCAGTACCCCCGGACTAGCGGCATACAATGAGCAGTTCTTC
CDR3: CASTPGLAAYNEQFF

V: TRBV6-1
D: TRBD1
size: .
J: TRBJ1-4
DNA: TGTGCCAGCAGAACCGGGACAGGGTTGGAAAAACTGTTTTTT
CDR3: CASRTGTGLEKLFF

V: TRBV15
D: .
size: .
J: TRBJ1-2
DNA: TGTGCCACCAGCAGAGGTGGAGGATACGGCTACACCTTC
CDR3: CATSRGGGYGYTF

V: TRBV11-2
D: TRBD1
size: few
J: TRBJ2-7
DNA: TGTGCCAGCAGCCGGACAGGGGTGGGCTACGAGCAGTACTTC
CDR3: CASSRTGVGYEQYF

V: TRBV20-1
D: .
size: many
J: TRBJ2-7
DNA: TGCAGTGCTAGAGTACTCGGCTACGAGCAGTACTTC
CDR3: CSARVLGYEQYF

V: TRBV5-5
D: .
size: many
J: TRBJ2-7
DNA: TGTGCCAGCAGCCGATGGACAGTCTACGAGCAGTACTTC
CDR3: CASSRWTVYEQYF

V: TRBV20-1
D: .
size: many
J: TRBJ1-6
DNA: TGCAGTGCTAGAGATATGGGGACGGTCAATTCACCCCTCCACTTT
CDR3: CSARDMGTVNSPLHF

V: TRBV28
D: TRBD1
size: few
J: TRBJ1-5
DNA: TGTGCCAGCACCACGGACAGGGGTGGCAATCAGCCCCAGCATTTT
CDR3: CASTTDRGGNQPQHF

V: TRBV28
D: .
size: .
J: TRBJ1-3
DNA: TGTGCCAGCAGGGAAGGGTTGGAAAACACCATATATTTT
CDR3: CASREGLENTIYF

V: TRBV29-1
D: .
size: many
J: TRBJ1-1
DNA: TGCAGCGTTGTTCAGCACATGAACACTGAAGCTTTCTTT
CDR3: CSVVQHMNTEAFF

V: TRBV5-1
D: .
size: .
J: TRBJ1-2
DNA: TGCGCCAGCAGCCTCAGCCTCGGACCGCCGGGTGGCTACACCTTC
CDR3: CASSLSLGPPGGYTF

V: TRBV28
D: .
size: many
J: TRBJ2-2
DNA: TGTGCCAGCAGTTTTTTGTTCGGGGAGCTGTTTTTT
CDR3: CASSFLFGELFF